This T cell receptor beta chain came from a study of cytomegalovirus exposure and HLA in healthy donors. V lost 5 bases and J lost 0, with 13 bases in between. CDR3 length equals 16 residues. Germline CDR1 and CDR2: LNHDA and SQIVND (reference sequence). TCRdb keeps only in-frame clones here, not all; method: immunoSEQ multiplex PCR. Of approximately 270,000 clones in the sample, more than 85% were seen once. Sequencing was performed on PBMCs. This sequence originates from a man aged 18 to 35 in good health and CMV-seropositive. The chain has TRBV19 and TRBJ1-4, with D tentatively TRBD1 (5 bases). CDR3 sequence (DNA): TGTGCCAGTAGTGCAAGGGGTACTGCAACTAATGAAAAACTGTTTTTT. Translating gives CASSARGTATNEKLFF.